The clone carrying this T cell receptor beta chain was observed many times. Amplification of TCR beta CDR3 regions used RNA transcripts. The workflow started with a first-round RT-PCR run with HTBI primers and then moved on to a second-round multiplex PCR. TCRdb processed the multiplex PCR reads anew with MiXCR; each CDR3 protein has one entry. The profile shows about 370,000 distinct CDR3 sequences, about a sixth of them singletons. These data come from a study of Graves' ophthalmopathy and Graves' hyperthyroidism. Germline assignment: CDR1 LNHNV and CDR2 YYDKDF (reference sequence). The CDR3 covers 19 residues. V dropped 5 bases and J dropped 0; count of bases not matched to a gene: 9.

The clonotype was recovered from an adult woman with stable Graves' hyperthyroidism. The rearrangement uses TRBV15 and TRBJ2-6; 11 positions match TRBD1. The sequencing sample was made of peripheral blood. This CDR3 is CATSAIGTGGPSGANVLTF. CDR3 nucleotide sequence: TGTGCCACCAGCGCCATTGGGACAGGGGGACCCTCTGGGGCCAACGTCCTGACTTTC.